This entry describes one T cell receptor beta chain. Its cognate antigen has yet to be identified. A far larger clone is off by one base, so a read error is likely. For CDR1 and CDR2, the germline V gene lists SGHAT and FQNNGV. The CDR3 runs 13 amino acids, cysteine and phenylalanine included. The DNA shown is the 39-base CDR3, in frame from base 1. This sample is part of a study of kidney transplant recipient with SARS-CoV-2 infection (dated by TCRdb to the early 2020s). Sequencing relied on an Illumina MiSeq. Profiling of the peripheral T cell repertoire was carried out for human TCRbeta genes. Per the source publication's procedure: To account for variability over time, differences in clonotype abundance were tested using beta-binomial modelling. Expanded clonotypes were screened against the ImmuneCODE reference database of SARS-CoV-2-associated TCRs and were mapped to viral genome regions. Additional repertoire analyses examined TRBV gene usage, CDR3 length, CDR3 amino acid overlap between time points, distributions of clonotype abundance, and Jaccard similarity. TCRdb passed the public sequencing reads through fastp at Q25 and MiXCR, retaining productive beta sequences. Rows matching on CDR3 protein sequence are summarized as one entry with the most common DNA and genes. The V and J calls and clone size come from TCRdb's table, not from the authors' own analysis. This sample gives some 220,000 distinct CDR3 sequences in total; around 26% of them show up just once. 6% to 8.5% of the sample rests with the top ten.

Sample time point, as interpreted from the label and publication: pre-pandemic baseline sample and day 111 after first positive SARS-CoV-2 test. The chain is made from TRBV11-2 and TRBJ2-4; TRBD1 might be the D gene, on 6 matching bases. The source of this sequence is a young adult male patient who had COVID-19 and was a kidney transplant recipient. Some T cells seen after a transplant may have their origin in the graft donor. The sample in question was a blood sample, obtained at baseline and between days 110 and 120 from a kidney transplant recipient. The DNA sequence is as follows: TGTGCCAGCAGCTTAGGAGGGGACAATGAGCAGCTCTTC. The resulting protein is CASSLGGDNEQLF.